This T cell receptor (beta chain) was found in a study of human T cells and chemical hapten exposure. Background on the study: An area of 2 cm by 2 cm on upper inner arm skin received 2% DPC for sensitization. Scalp application of diphenylcyclopropenone was performed weekly in patients across the entire approximately 25-week study.

As to time point: patch test 1, 2 weeks after DPC sensitization. The treatment was: therapeutic diphenylcyclopropenone sensitization with weekly scalp DPC. Whole-study results and caveats: There was no change with DPC sensitization in TCRs above 1 in 1000 frequency.

V gave up 5 bases and J gave up 13 bases, with 11 bases separating them. The CDR3 covers 10 residues. The germline CDR1 and CDR2 sequences are LGHNT and FRNRAP. In the authors' workflow: There were a median of approximately 100,000 TCRs per sample, with a range from 23,224 to 690,600. TCRdb processed the RACE reads anew with MiXCR; each CDR3 protein has one entry. What appears here as the V and J calls and clone size reflects TCRdb's work, not the paper's. The table lists under 450,000 distinct CDR3 sequences, roughly 5% of them singletons, with approximately 2.5% in the top ten. In this sample, this clonotype turned up many times. Antigen specificity is unknown.

The clonotype originates from a woman aged 50 to 60 with alopecia areata. Some clones in this sample may be carry-over from other donors' samples. The gene calls are TRBV12-5 and TRBJ1-2, with a weak D call TRBD1 (5 bases). The sequencing here drew on whole blood, taken in connection with sensitization to the hapten diphenylcyclopropenone (DPC). The CDR3 coding sequence is TGTGCTAGTGGTAACCGTGGGGCCACCTTC. Its protein product is CASGNRGATF.